The rows below give T cell receptor beta chains drawn from one sample of a study of T-cell reconstitution after alpha-beta-depleted transplantation in children. From the PCR reads, TCRdb called clonotypes with MiXCR, one entry per CDR3 protein. This table holds 900,000 or so distinct CDR3 sequences, roughly 16% found once. The sample in question was PBMCs, mostly from graft donor cells, obtained 360 days after TCRalphabeta/CD19-depleted stem cell transplant. All receptors come from a male patient aged 10 to 17 who had a stem cell transplant for acute lymphoblastic leukemia, so the T cells may come from the graft donor. The CDR3 runs from the conserved cysteine through the conserved F or W. Each record gives: clone size, J gene, D gene, V gene, CDR3 protein, CDR3 DNA. The D gene is left open where the match is weak. Clone size is not always given. Where it is, it says once, few, many or a class for expanded clones.

clone size: few
J gene: TRBJ2-7
D gene: NA
V gene: TRBV5-1
CDR3 protein: CASSPGPAHEQYF
CDR3 DNA: TGCGCCAGCAGCCCCGGCCCTGCCCACGAGCAGTACTTC

clone size: many
J gene: TRBJ2-7
D gene: NA
V gene: TRBV27
CDR3 protein: CASSFLPGYEQYF
CDR3 DNA: TGTGCCAGCAGTTTCCTTCCAGGGTACGAGCAGTACTTC

clone size: NA
J gene: TRBJ2-7
D gene: NA
V gene: TRBV5-1
CDR3 protein: CASSLAGTLPEQYF
CDR3 DNA: TGCGCCAGCAGCTTGGCAGGAACCCTTCCCGAGCAGTACTTC

clone size: NA
J gene: TRBJ2-1
D gene: TRBD2
V gene: TRBV2
CDR3 protein: CAGRLAGGLEQFF
CDR3 DNA: TGTGCCGGCCGACTAGCGGGAGGGCTTGAGCAGTTCTTC

clone size: NA
J gene: TRBJ2-2
D gene: TRBD1
V gene: TRBV18
CDR3 protein: CASSPFTGGIDTGELFF
CDR3 DNA: TGTGCCAGCTCACCTTTTACAGGGGGCATTGACACCGGGGAGCTGTTTTTT

clone size: once
J gene: TRBJ2-7
D gene: NA
V gene: TRBV7-6
CDR3 protein: CASSLVRGDWNEQYF
CDR3 DNA: TGTGCCAGCAGCTTAGTCAGGGGAGATTGGAACGAGCAGTACTTC

clone size: NA
J gene: TRBJ2-3
D gene: TRBD2
V gene: TRBV7-3
CDR3 protein: CASSPLAGGFHESTDTQYF
CDR3 DNA: TGTGCCAGCAGTCCCCTGGCGGGAGGGTTTCATGAGAGCACAGATACGCAGTATTTT

clone size: NA
J gene: TRBJ2-3
D gene: TRBD2
V gene: TRBV5-1
CDR3 protein: CASRSDLTGLDYEKYSTDTQYF
CDR3 DNA: TGCGCCAGCAGGTCCGACCTAACCGGACTAGACTACGAGAAGTATAGCACAGATACGCAGTATTTT

clone size: many
J gene: TRBJ2-1
D gene: NA
V gene: TRBV4-1
CDR3 protein: CASSQDNLLSNEQFF
CDR3 DNA: TGCGCCAGCAGCCAAGATAACCTATTAAGCAATGAGCAGTTCTTC

clone size: NA
J gene: TRBJ2-1
D gene: TRBD2
V gene: TRBV20-1
CDR3 protein: CSAKRWGGRNEQFF
CDR3 DNA: TGCAGTGCTAAGAGGTGGGGAGGGAGGAATGAGCAGTTCTTC

clone size: few
J gene: TRBJ2-7
D gene: TRBD1
V gene: TRBV29-1
CDR3 protein: CSAISTGTVGGEQYF
CDR3 DNA: TGCAGCGCCATTAGCACCGGGACAGTGGGTGGCGAGCAGTACTTC

clone size: NA
J gene: TRBJ2-7
D gene: NA
V gene: TRBV7-3
CDR3 protein: CASSNGLADEQYF
CDR3 DNA: TGTGCCAGCAGCAATGGACTGGCGGACGAGCAGTACTTC

clone size: few
J gene: TRBJ1-1
D gene: NA
V gene: TRBV5-5
CDR3 protein: CASSSQPGTNTEAFF
CDR3 DNA: TGTGCCAGCAGCTCCCAACCCGGGACGAACACTGAAGCTTTCTTT

clone size: many
J gene: TRBJ2-3
D gene: NA
V gene: TRBV2
CDR3 protein: CASNKDTQYF
CDR3 DNA: TGTGCCAGCAATAAAGATACGCAGTATTTT

clone size: few
J gene: TRBJ1-5
D gene: NA
V gene: TRBV4-2
CDR3 protein: CASSPINSNQPQHF
CDR3 DNA: TGTGCCAGCAGCCCGATTAATAGCAATCAGCCCCAGCATTTT

clone size: NA
J gene: TRBJ1-1
D gene: NA
V gene: TRBV5-1
CDR3 protein: CASSYIGGRGTEAFF
CDR3 DNA: TGCGCCAGCAGCTACATCGGTGGTCGGGGAACTGAAGCTTTCTTT

clone size: many
J gene: TRBJ2-1
D gene: TRBD2
V gene: TRBV20-1
CDR3 protein: CSANERDVYSYNEQFF
CDR3 DNA: TGCAGTGCTAATGAGCGGGATGTATACTCCTACAATGAGCAGTTCTTC